This T cell receptor beta chain appears in the sequencing data of a study of T cells after yellow fever vaccination. Study-wide findings and caveats: The bulk population could contribute abundant contaminating clonotypes to FACS-sorted repertoires.

This clonotype was observed a few times. Its antigen is not known. It was through 5'RACE template switching that TCR cDNA was made, with a universal primer site and UMIs added. TCRdb reprocessed the 5' RACE reads with MiXCR, giving one entry per CDR3 protein. In the table there are 200,000 to 300,000 distinct CDR3 sequences, roughly 6.2% of which are singletons. The CDR3 runs 15 residues. Trimming took 6 bases from V and 5 from J, leaving 19 bases between them. The chain joins TRBV12-3 or TRBV12-4 to TRBJ2-5, with no clear D. This receptor was obtained from a man in his thirties or forties who received the YFV17D yellow fever vaccine. Sequenced material: CD4+ T cells sorted from PBMCs, taken on the day of the yellow fever booster vaccination. The CDR3 nucleotides are TGTGCCAGCAGACCCGAGAGCAGTCGTGTGGAGACCCAGTACTTC. Translating gives CASRPESSRVETQYF.